Listed here is a single T cell receptor (beta chain). The data originate from a study of long-term antiretroviral therapy in people with HIV. At the survey level, the v3.0 immunoSEQ assay was run. The assay was immunoSEQ multiplex PCR, and TCRdb's table has in-frame clones only and misses some. The repertoire includes around 25,000 clones, about 91% of them detected once, and approximately 5% sits in the top ten. Specimen: unsorted PBMCs, collected more than 4.3 years after starting antiretroviral therapy. The source is a man aged 30 to 39 with HIV.

Here the CDR3 DNA reads TGTGCCAGCAGCTTATTAGCGGGAGGGCCGGGGGAGACCCAGTACTTC. Amino acids: CASSLLAGGPGETQYF. The J gene is TRBJ2-5, the V gene TRBV7-2; TRBD2 agrees at 11 bases. Germline assignment: CDR1 SGHTA and CDR2 FQGNSA. The CDR3 runs to 16 residues. Trimming at V came to 2 bases and at J to 5 bases, leaving 7 bases not matched to a gene.